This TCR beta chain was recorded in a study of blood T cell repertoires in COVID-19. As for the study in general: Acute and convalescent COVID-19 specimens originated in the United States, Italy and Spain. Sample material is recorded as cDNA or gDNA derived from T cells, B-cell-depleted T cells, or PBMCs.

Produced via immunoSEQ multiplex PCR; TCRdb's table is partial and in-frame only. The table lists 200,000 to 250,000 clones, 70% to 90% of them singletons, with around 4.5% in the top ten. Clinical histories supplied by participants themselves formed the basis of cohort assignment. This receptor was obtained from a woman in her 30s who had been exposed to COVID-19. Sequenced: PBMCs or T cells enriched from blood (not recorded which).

The CDR3 coding sequence is TGTGCCAGCAGCGTAGCCCTAGATAATTCACCCCTCCACTTT. The encoded protein is CASSVALDNSPLHF. This chain links TRBV9 with TRBJ1-6; D unclear. This CDR3 is built from 14 residues. Trimming took 0 bases from V and 5 from J, leaving 6 bases between them. Germline assignment: CDR1 SGDLS and CDR2 YYNGEE.